This T cell receptor (beta chain) was retrieved from a study of blood T cell repertoires in COVID-19. About the research overall: Both acute and convalescent COVID-19 samples were obtained from the United States, Italy and Spain.

Data came from immunoSEQ multiplex PCR; TCRdb stores just in-frame clones and leaves some out. The table records 250,000 to 350,000 clones, more than 90% of them present only once. Germline V gene data show CDR1 as MNHEY and CDR2 as SMNVEV (reference sequence). Trimming removed 5 bases at V and 5 bases at J, with 11 bases between. The CDR3 loop spans 13 amino acids. In terms of age and location, participants ranged from roughly 18 to 90 years and lived in about two dozen US areas. Each participant's cohort was designated according to participant-reported clinical history. Recovered status applied to Cohort 3 donors who had two consecutive negative PCRs. It also applied to those with clearance or with symptom resolution.

The clonotype originates from a woman in her twenties or thirties who had recovered from COVID-19. The V call is TRBV27, the J call TRBJ2-3, with D possibly being TRBD1 (5 bases). The sequenced material came from PBMCs or T cells enriched from blood (not recorded which). Written as DNA, the CDR3 is TGTGCCAGCAGTACGGTAGGGGAAGATACGCAGTATTTT. Translated: CASSTVGEDTQYF.